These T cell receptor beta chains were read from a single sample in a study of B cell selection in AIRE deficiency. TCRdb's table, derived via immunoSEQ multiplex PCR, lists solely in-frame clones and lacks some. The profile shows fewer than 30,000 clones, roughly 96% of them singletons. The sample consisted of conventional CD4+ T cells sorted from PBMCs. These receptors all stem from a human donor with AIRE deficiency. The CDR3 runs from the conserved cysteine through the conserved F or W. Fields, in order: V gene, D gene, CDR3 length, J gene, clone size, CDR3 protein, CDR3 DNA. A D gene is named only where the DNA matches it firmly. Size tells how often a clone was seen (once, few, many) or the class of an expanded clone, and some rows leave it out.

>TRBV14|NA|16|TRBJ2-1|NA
CASSQGTGIMFNEQFF
TGTGCCAGCAGCCAAGGAACAGGGATCATGTTCAATGAGCAGTTCTTC
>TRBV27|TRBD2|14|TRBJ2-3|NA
CASSRLASTDTQYF
TGTGCCAGCAGTCGACTAGCGTCGACAGATACGCAGTATTTT
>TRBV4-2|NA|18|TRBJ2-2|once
CASSQISSSPSGAGELFF
TGTGCCAGCAGCCAAATTTCTAGTTCCCCCAGTGGCGCCGGGGAGCTGTTTTTT
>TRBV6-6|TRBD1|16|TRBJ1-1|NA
CASSRGGQGVSTEAFF
TGTGCCAGCAGTAGAGGGGGACAGGGTGTCAGTACTGAAGCTTTCTTT
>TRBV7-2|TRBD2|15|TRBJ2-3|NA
CASTLTGGRGDTQYF
TGTGCCAGCACCCTGACGGGAGGGCGTGGAGATACGCAGTATTTT
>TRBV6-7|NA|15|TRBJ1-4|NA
CASSSSSSWGEKLFF
TGTGCCAGCAGTTCGTCGTCCTCTTGGGGGGAAAAACTGTTTTTT
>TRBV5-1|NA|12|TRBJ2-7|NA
CASTSKNYEQYF
TGCGCCAGCACCTCCAAAAACTACGAGCAGTACTTC
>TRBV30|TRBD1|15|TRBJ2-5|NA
CAWSAGQGFQETQYF
TGTGCCTGGAGTGCGGGACAGGGCTTCCAAGAGACCCAGTACTTC
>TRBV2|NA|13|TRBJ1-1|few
CASSATLNTEAFF
TGTGCCAGCAGTGCCACACTGAACACTGAAGCTTTCTTT
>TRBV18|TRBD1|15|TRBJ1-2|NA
CASSPLGQNFYGYTF
TGTGCCAGCTCACCTTTGGGACAGAACTTCTATGGCTACACCTTC
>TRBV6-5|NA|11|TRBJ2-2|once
CASTKGRELFF
TGTGCCAGCACTAAGGGCCGGGAGCTGTTTTTT
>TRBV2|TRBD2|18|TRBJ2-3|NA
CASSLPGLAGESTDTQYF
TGTGCCAGCAGCCTCCCGGGACTAGCGGGGGAAAGCACAGATACGCAGTATTTT
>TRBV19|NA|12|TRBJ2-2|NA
CASSHSPGELFF
TGTGCCAGTAGTCATTCCCCCGGGGAGCTGTTTTTT
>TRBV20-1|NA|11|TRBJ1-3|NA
CSALRGNTIYF
TGCAGTGCCCTAAGGGGAAACACCATATATTTT
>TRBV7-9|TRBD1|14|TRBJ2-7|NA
CASSLRQGAYEQYF
TGTGCCAGCAGCCTTCGACAGGGCGCCTACGAGCAGTACTTC
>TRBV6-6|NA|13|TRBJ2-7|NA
CASSYSLLYEQYF
TGTGCCAGCAGTTACTCTTTACTGTACGAGCAGTACTTC
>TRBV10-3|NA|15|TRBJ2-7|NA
CATRGGDSLSYEQYF
TGTGCCACCAGGGGGGGAGACTCGCTCTCCTACGAGCAGTACTTC
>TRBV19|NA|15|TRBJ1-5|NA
CASSIVVAVDQPQHF
TGTGCCAGTAGTATAGTGGTCGCGGTTGATCAGCCCCAGCATTTT
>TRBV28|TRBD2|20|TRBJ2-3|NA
CASRHTGTSGRAVNPDTQYF
TGTGCCAGCAGGCATACCGGGACTAGCGGGAGGGCCGTTAATCCAGATACGCAGTATTTT
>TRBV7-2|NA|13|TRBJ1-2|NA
CASSLWDNYGYTF
TGTGCCAGCAGCTTATGGGATAACTATGGCTACACCTTC
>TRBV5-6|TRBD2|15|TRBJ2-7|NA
CASSLRTSGTYEQYF
TGTGCCAGCAGCCTTAGGACTAGCGGAACCTACGAGCAGTACTTC
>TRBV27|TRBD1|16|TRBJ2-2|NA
CASSLYGTANTGELFF
TGTGCCAGCAGTTTATATGGGACAGCGAACACCGGGGAGCTGTTTTTT
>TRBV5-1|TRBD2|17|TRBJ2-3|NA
CASSLASGKTSLDTQYF
TGCGCCAGCAGCTTGGCCAGCGGGAAAACCTCACTAGATACGCAGTATTTT
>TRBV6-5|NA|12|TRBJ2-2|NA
CASRRTEGELFF
TGTGCCAGCAGACGGACAGAGGGGGAGCTGTTTTTT
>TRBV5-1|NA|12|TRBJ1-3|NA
CASSPSGNTIYF
TGCGCCAGCAGCCCCTCTGGAAACACCATATATTTT
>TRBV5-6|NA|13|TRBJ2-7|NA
CASSLGPLDEQYF
TGTGCCAGCAGCTTGGGACCCCTAGACGAGCAGTACTTC
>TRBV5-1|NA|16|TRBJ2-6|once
CASSPGRGGGANVLTF
TGCGCCAGCAGCCCCGGTCGGGGCGGTGGGGCCAACGTCCTGACTTTC
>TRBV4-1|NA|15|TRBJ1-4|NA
CASSPERGYNEKLFF
TGCGCCAGCAGCCCCGAGAGGGGGTATAATGAAAAACTGTTTTTT
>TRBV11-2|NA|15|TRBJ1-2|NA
CASSLTIDRNYGYTF
TGTGCCAGCAGCTTAACAATTGACAGAAACTATGGCTACACCTTC
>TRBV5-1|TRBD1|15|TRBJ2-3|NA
CASETGTGLGDTQYF
TGCGCCAGCGAGACCGGGACAGGGTTAGGCGATACGCAGTATTTT
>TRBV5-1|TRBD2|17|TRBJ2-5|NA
CASSYGLAGEVGETQYF
TGCGCCAGCAGCTATGGACTAGCGGGAGAGGTCGGGGAGACCCAGTACTTC
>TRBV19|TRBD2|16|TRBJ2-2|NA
CASSLGLAGAGGELFF
TGTGCCAGTAGTTTGGGACTAGCGGGAGCGGGCGGGGAGCTGTTTTTT
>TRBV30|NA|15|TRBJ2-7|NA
CAWSVPGGMTYEQYF
TGTGCCTGGAGTGTGCCAGGCGGGATGACCTACGAGCAGTACTTC
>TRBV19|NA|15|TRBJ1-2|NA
CASSIGGLGPYGYTF
TGTGCCAGTAGTATAGGAGGCCTCGGCCCATATGGCTACACCTTC
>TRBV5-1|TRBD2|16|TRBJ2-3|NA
CASSLGGTSGTDTQYF
TGCGCCAGCAGCTTGGGGGGGACTAGCGGCACAGATACGCAGTATTTT
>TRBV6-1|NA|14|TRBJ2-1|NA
CASSEVGLVSWQFF
TGTGCCAGCAGTGAAGTCGGGCTAGTGAGCTGGCAGTTCTTC
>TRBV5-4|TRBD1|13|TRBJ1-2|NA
CASSMQGAYGYTF
TGTGCCAGCAGTATGCAGGGGGCGTATGGCTACACCTTC
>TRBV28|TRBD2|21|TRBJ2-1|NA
CASRGVGGRGRSGSSYNEQFF
TGTGCCAGCAGGGGCGTTGGGGGGCGAGGAAGAAGCGGGAGCTCCTACAATGAGCAGTTCTTC
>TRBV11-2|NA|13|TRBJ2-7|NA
CASSGGRPYEQYF
TGTGCCAGCAGCGGGGGCAGACCCTACGAGCAGTACTTC
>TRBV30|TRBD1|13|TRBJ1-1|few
CAADRGMNTEAFF
TGTGCCGCGGACAGGGGTATGAACACTGAAGCTTTCTTT
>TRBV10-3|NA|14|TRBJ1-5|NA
CAISESGKNQPQHF
TGTGCCATCAGTGAGTCAGGAAAGAATCAGCCCCAGCATTTT
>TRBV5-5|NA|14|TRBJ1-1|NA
CASRTPGVNTEAFF
TGTGCCAGCAGAACCCCCGGGGTGAACACTGAAGCTTTCTTT
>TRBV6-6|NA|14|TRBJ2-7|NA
CASRGVQKLYEQYF
TGTGCCAGCAGAGGGGTGCAGAAACTGTACGAGCAGTACTTC
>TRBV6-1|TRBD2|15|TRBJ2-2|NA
CASRGTTVNTGELFF
TGTGCCAGCCGCGGGACTACCGTGAACACCGGGGAGCTGTTTTTT
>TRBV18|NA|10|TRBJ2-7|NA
CASSPREQYF
TGTGCCAGCTCACCGCGCGAGCAGTACTTC
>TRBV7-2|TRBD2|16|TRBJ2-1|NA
CASSRAGGTSRNEQFF
TGTGCCAGCAGCCGGGCGGGGGGGACTAGTCGGAATGAGCAGTTCTTC
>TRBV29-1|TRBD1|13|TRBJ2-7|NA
CSGEIGQGGEQYF
TGCAGCGGGGAGATCGGACAGGGCGGAGAGCAGTACTTC
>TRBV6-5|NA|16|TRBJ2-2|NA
CASSYYRVEASGELFF
TGTGCCAGCAGTTACTACCGGGTGGAGGCCTCCGGGGAGCTGTTTTTT
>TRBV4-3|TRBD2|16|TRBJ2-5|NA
CASSQDPAGALETQYF
TGCGCCAGCAGCCAAGACCCAGCGGGAGCTTTAGAGACCCAGTACTTC
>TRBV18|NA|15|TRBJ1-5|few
CASSRLDSPNQPQHF
TGTGCCAGCTCACGACTCGACAGCCCCAATCAGCCCCAGCATTTT
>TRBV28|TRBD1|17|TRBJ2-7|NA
CASTPPGQGISWGEQYF
TGTGCCAGCACCCCCCCCGGACAGGGTATCAGTTGGGGGGAGCAGTACTTC